Given below is one TCR beta chain in context. Its target is not known. This entry comes from a study of beta chain features in type 1 diabetes. Of the isolated RNA, all was reverse transcribed, and so the sequenced material was expressed TCRB transcripts. This table comes from immunoSEQ multiplex PCR, and its TCRdb copy is limited to in-frame clones, with some not included. The profile shows 250,000 to 300,000 clones, about 23% of them singletons. Study-wide findings and caveats: Shorter TCRB CDR3s, moderately but significantly so, marked every one of the four CD4+ subsets in Type 1 diabetes patients. Sequencing used cDNA, and cells with high TCR expression could therefore be over-represented. Still unanswered here is whether HLA type influences TCRB rearrangement.

The sequencing input was naive CD4+ T cells from blood. The receptor's source is a woman in her thirties with type 1 diabetes.

Here the CDR3 reads CSVDSIGTNEKLFF. Here the CDR3 DNA reads TGCAGCGTTGACAGTATTGGAACTAATGAAAAACTGTTTTTT. The chain employs TRBV29-1 and TRBJ1-4; D call uncertain. Trimming shortened V by 3 bases and J by 1 base, and 9 bases separated the two germline ends. Germline CDR1 is SQVTM and CDR2 is ANQGSEA. This CDR3 contains 14 residues.